The TCR beta chain described here comes from a study of blood T cells in healthy people across ages (dated by TCRdb to 2015 to 2017). Notes on the research overall: In model experiments, template switching captured about one uniquely barcoded TCR beta cDNA molecule for every two T cells. The donors were divided into four age groups: young (average around 15 years), middle-aged (almost 40), aged (approximately 62) and long-lived (about 84). To track age-related changes in TCR beta repertoire diversity, the study relied on deep sequencing normalized with unique cDNA molecular identifiers. To avoid experimental bias, donors of different ages were distributed randomly across sequencing lanes. The study analyzed two additional independent replicas of 1 million unique cDNA reads from the same blood draw for two donors, one aged 18 to 29 and one aged 80 or older.

The CDR3 contains 16 residues, cysteine and phenylalanine counted. Of all the DNA, just the CDR3 is kept, 48 bases in frame from base 1. V is reduced by 4 bases and J by 0 bases, leaving a spacing of 13 bases between them. CDR1 and CDR2 are read off the germline V gene (reference sequence) as MNHEY and SMNVEV. The library was prepared using 5' RACE. The run used an Illumina HiSeq 2500. The second PCR ran for roughly 7 to 11 cycles and used a J-beta primer mix along with a sample-barcoded 5' primer. Each TCR beta cDNA molecule received a unique molecular identifier from a template-switch 5' adaptor carrying 12 random nucleotides. Each sample yielded at least 2.5 million CDR3-containing paired-end reads. All of the RNA was converted into first-strand cDNA using the Mint cDNA synthesis kit, with a TRBC-specific oligonucleotide serving as the primer. After uracil-DNA glycosylase treatment, a first 18-cycle PCR used universal primers M1SS and BC2_uni_R on all cDNA. Per the source publication's procedure: Normalization of each sample was performed by random selection of 1 million high-quality reads, each carrying a distinct molecular identifier. Instead of being binned into consensus sequences, reads with shared molecular identifiers were discarded. MiTCR, run with a Q25 quality threshold and the strictest error-elimination algorithm, handled CDR3 identification, clonotype clustering and error correction. A nonparametric unseen species model with Euler transformation was used to estimate a lower bound on total TCR beta diversity. TCRdb took the public reads, trimmed them with fastp at Q25, ran MiXCR for clone calling and kept in-frame beta chains. Each entry is one CDR3 protein sequence, shown with its most common DNA and genes. These V and J calls derive from TCRdb rather than the authors' analysis. The sample profile shows about 670,000 distinct CDR3 sequences; 52% of them were found once. The biggest ten clones account for less than 15% of the sample.

Systemically healthy Caucasian individuals from Russia, approximately 39 in total and aged about 6 to 95 years, were included as donors. Approximately 11 milliliters of peripheral blood were drawn from each donor into EDTA-treated Vacutainer tubes. PBMCs were isolated by Ficoll-Paque density-gradient centrifugation, with at least 7 million obtained per sample. Total RNA was extracted from PBMCs with Trizol reagent, with at least 5.5 micrograms obtained per sample. For every donor, flow cytometry on a PBMC aliquot measured the percentage of naive CD45RAhigh/CD27high T cells. The sample holds many counts of this clonotype. The antigen it recognizes is unknown. No base-level quality is on record; no much larger clone is a single base apart. The paper's findings and limits, for the study overall: Total diversity estimates from one million sequenced T cells were considered lower bounds and underestimates. Observed TCR beta diversity per million T cells fell roughly linearly with age, and a significant reduction was already apparent by age roughly 40. There was a strong correlation between observed TCR beta diversity and the percentage of naive T cells measured by flow cytometry. Because profiling used bulk unsorted PBMCs, naive and antigen-experienced compartments could not be compared conclusively. Donor CMV infection status was unknown, potentially confounding age-related changes in expanded clonotypes. The long-lived group showed more naive CD4+ T cells, fewer expanded clones and increased TCR diversity than the aged group, suggesting age selection.

This sequence uses TRBV27 and TRBJ2-1; matching of 6 bases hints at TRBD2 as the D gene. The specimen was blood. This TCR derives from a woman aged 80 or older in good health. The CDR3 is CASSSRPSVSYNEQFF. Here is the DNA: TGTGCCAGCAGTTCCCGACCTAGCGTCTCCTACAATGAGCAGTTCTTC.